This passage covers 21 T cell receptor beta chains from one sample sequenced in a study of blood T cell repertoires in COVID-19. Measured with immunoSEQ multiplex PCR; TCRdb has only the in-frame clones, and not every one. The data show approximately 280,000 clones, roughly 91% seen once. Sequenced input: PBMCs or T cells enriched from blood (not recorded which). These receptors all come from a woman aged 55-70 years who had recovered from COVID-19.

This chain uses TRBV5-1 with TRBJ1-1, with 9 bases matching TRBD1. Trimming at V came to 4 bases and at J to 11 bases, leaving 12 bases not matched to a gene. Germline-derived CDR1 and CDR2 are SGHRS and YFSETQ. The CDR3 is 14 residues long. CDR3 sequence reads: CASSTRDRASGAFF. Here the CDR3 DNA reads TGCGCCAGCAGCACCCGGGACAGGGCCTCGGGGGCTTTCTTT.

The CDR3 is CASSPGSVYNEQFF. The CDR3, as DNA: TGTGCCAGCAGTCCCGGGTCCGTCTACAATGAGCAGTTCTTC. The chain combines TRBV27 with TRBJ2-1, with D unresolved. The CDR3 spans 14 residues. Germline assignment: CDR1 MNHEY and CDR2 SMNVEV (reference sequence). V was clipped by 5 bases and J by 3 bases, with 11 bases between them.

The chain recombines TRBV28 with TRBJ1-2; the D is unclear. The ends were cut back, 2 bases at V and 1 base at J, with 14 bases in the middle. CDR3 length: 16 amino acids. Germline CDR1 is MDHEN and CDR2 is SYDVKM. The chain's CDR3 is CASSLKFFGVNYGYTF. The CDR3 DNA is TGTGCCAGCAGTTTAAAATTTTTCGGGGTTAACTATGGCTACACCTTC.

The rearrangement links TRBV5-1 to TRBJ2-1; 9 bases are a match to TRBD2. This CDR3 spans 16 amino acids. Losses at the gene ends were 6 bases for V and 1 base for J; bases not matched to a gene: 8. Germline V gene data show CDR1 as SGHRS and CDR2 as YFSETQ. The chain's CDR3 is CASTIIAGASYNEQFF. CDR3 nucleotides: TGCGCCAGCACTATTATAGCGGGAGCTTCCTACAATGAGCAGTTCTTC.

The chain links TRBV11-3 to TRBJ1-1; D perhaps matches TRBD1 (5 bases). This CDR3 spans 14 amino acids. Germline lookup yields CDR1 SGHNT and CDR2 YENEEA. V was cut by 5 bases and J by 4 bases, with 14 bases left in between. CDR3 region: CASSPGGKSTEAFF. The CDR3 DNA follows: TGTGCCAGCAGCCCCGGGGGAAAGAGCACTGAAGCTTTCTTT.

The J gene is TRBJ1-1, the V gene TRBV7-3; 10 bases fit TRBD1. Germline lookup yields CDR1 SGHTA and CDR2 FQGTGA. Losses at the gene ends were 3 bases for V and 5 bases for J; bases not matched to a gene: 3. The CDR3 length is 14 residues. DNA for the CDR3: TGTGCCAGCAGCTTGACAGGGGGCGGAACTGAAGCTTTCTTT. Its translation is CASSLTGGGTEAFF.

The rearrangement links TRBV28 to TRBJ2-7; D perhaps matches TRBD2 (5 bases). The V gene lost 5 bases and the J gene lost 7 bases, with 15 bases spanning the gap. Germline CDR1 is MDHEN and CDR2 is SYDVKM. The CDR3 is made up of 13 amino acids. CDR3 protein: CASSPRDTREQYF. CDR3 bases: TGTGCCAGCAGTCCACGGGATACTCGGGAGCAGTACTTC.

The chain has TRBV9 and TRBJ1-1; D might be TRBD1 (5 bases). CDR1 is SGDLS, CDR2 YYNGEE, per germline. The CDR3 runs to 14 residues. V was clipped by 3 bases and J by 5 bases, with 14 bases between them. CDR3 loop: CASSAPPKGTEAFF. The CDR3, as DNA: TGTGCCAGCAGCGCCCCCCCTAAGGGGACTGAAGCTTTCTTT.

The chain joins TRBV4-1 to TRBJ1-1; D unclear. Trimming removed 3 bases from V and 1 base from J, with 15 bases in between. Germline assignment: CDR1 MGHRA and CDR2 YSYEKL. There are 16 residues in the CDR3. The CDR3 here is CASSQKTWAGNTEAFF. The CDR3 nucleotides are TGCGCCAGCAGCCAGAAGACGTGGGCAGGGAACACTGAAGCTTTCTTT.

This rearrangement joins TRBV7-8 to TRBJ1-3, with D tentatively TRBD1 (6 bases). CDR1 and CDR2 (germline): SGHVS, FQNEAQ. V shed 1 base and J shed 3 bases, with 13 bases lying between them. The CDR3 length is 16 residues. The CDR3 DNA sequence: TGTGCCAGCAGCTTAGGGTCAGGGACATATGGAAACACCATATATTTT. As protein: CASSLGSGTYGNTIYF.

The count of this clone is one. The rearrangement links TRBV7-2 to TRBJ1-3; D remains ambiguous. The germline V and J ends were trimmed by 0 bases and 3 bases, with 15 bases remaining between them. The germline V gene has CDR1 SGHTA and CDR2 FQGNSA. This CDR3 has 17 amino acids. The CDR3 region is CASSLARVERVGNTIYF. The CDR3 coding sequence is TGTGCCAGCAGCTTAGCGCGCGTAGAGAGGGTTGGAAACACCATATATTTT. Looking up the rest from reference TRBV7-2 and TRBJ1-3 gives the full variable domain: GAGVSQSPSNKVTEKGKDVELRCDPISGHTALYWYRQSLGQGLEFLIYFQGNSAPDKSGLPSDRFSAERTGGSVSTLTIQRTQQEDSAVYLCASSLARVERVGNTIYFGEGSWLTVV.

V usage is TRBV28 and J usage is TRBJ2-7; perhaps TRBD2 as D (5 bases). The CDR3 extends over 14 amino acids. Germline CDR1 and CDR2: MDHEN and SYDVKM. V lost 7 bases to trimming and J lost 4 bases, with 17 bases between them. CDR3 sequence: CASINGVGSYEQYF. The CDR3 coding sequence is TGTGCCAGCATAAACGGGGTTGGATCGTACGAGCAGTACTTC. Using reference TRBV28 and TRBJ2-7 for the parts outside the CDR3, the full variable domain is DVKVTQSSRYLVKRTGEKVFLECVQDMDHENMFWYRQDPGLGLRLIYFSYDVKMKEKGDIPEGYSVSREKKERFSLILESASTNQTSMYLCASINGVGSYEQYFGPGTRLTVT.

This clone was detected once. The chain combines TRBV2 with TRBJ2-5; D is possibly TRBD2 (6 bases). The CDR3 is 15 amino acids. CDR1 is SNHLY, CDR2 FYNNEI, per germline. V lost 3 bases to trimming and J lost 3 bases, with 14 bases between them. The DNA of the CDR3 is TGTGCCAGCAGTGACGCACCGGGAGATAAAGAGACCCAGTACTTC. Its protein product is CASSDAPGDKETQYF.

The rearrangement joins TRBV28 to TRBJ1-3, with 8 positions matching TRBD1. The CDR3 extends over 16 amino acids. Trimming at V came to 3 bases and at J to 4 bases, leaving 8 bases not matched to a gene. The V gene's germline CDR1 is MDHEN and CDR2 SYDVKM. For the CDR3, the DNA is TGTGCCAGCAGTTTTGGCCTCAGGGGGCAAGGAAACACCATATATTTT. Its protein product is CASSFGLRGQGNTIYF. Full variable domain (rest looked up from reference TRBV28 and TRBJ1-3): DVKVTQSSRYLVKRTGEKVFLECVQDMDHENMFWYRQDPGLGLRLIYFSYDVKMKEKGDIPEGYSVSREKKERFSLILESASTNQTSMYLCASSFGLRGQGNTIYFGEGSWLTVV.

V gene TRBV2 combines with J gene TRBJ1-1, with D possibly matching TRBD1 (5 bases). The CDR3 extends over 16 amino acids. Trimming left V 0 bases short and J 0 bases short, with 11 bases between. Per the germline V gene, CDR1 is SNHLY and CDR2 is FYNNEI. The CDR3 bases are TGTGCCAGCAGTGAAGCGGGGGGACGGCTGAACACTGAAGCTTTCTTT. It codes for CASSEAGGRLNTEAFF.

This clone was recorded once. This chain links TRBV24-1 with TRBJ1-2; TRBD1 is a possible D gene (5 bases). V lost 3 bases, J lost 4 bases, and 14 bases lay in between. From germline, CDR1 is KGHDR and CDR2 SFDVKD. The length of the CDR3 is 15 residues. CDR3 protein: CATSDGAGTLYGYTF. In DNA, the CDR3 is TGTGCCACCAGTGATGGGGCGGGGACGCTCTATGGCTACACCTTC.

The V and J genes are TRBV29-1 and TRBJ2-5; a weak D match, TRBD2 (5 bases). Looked up from germline, CDR1 is SQVTM and CDR2 is ANQGSEA. V lost 7 bases and J 0 bases, leaving 15 bases between the germline ends. There are 14 residues in the CDR3. CDR3 nucleotides: TGCAGCGCCGAGGGTCCGAGGGACCAAGAGACCCAGTACTTC. Its protein product is CSAEGPRDQETQYF.

The count of this clone is one. The chain couples TRBV7-9 to TRBJ2-5, with D unclear. Germline V CDR1 and CDR2: SEHNR, FQNEAQ (reference sequence). The V and J ends lost 2 bases and 8 bases respectively, with 6 bases between them. The CDR3 totals 11 residues. The CDR3 DNA reads as TGTGCCAGCAGCTTATCGTTTACCCAGTACTTC. It encodes CASSLSFTQYF.

The chain links TRBV7-9 to TRBJ2-3; 14 bases map to TRBD2. The V segment lost 7 bases and the J segment 5 bases; nucleotides outside the gene matches: 5. Germline V gives CDR1 SEHNR, CDR2 FQNEAQ (reference sequence). This CDR3 spans 15 amino acids. This chain's CDR3 is CASKGLAGVGDTQYF. For the CDR3, the DNA is TGTGCCAGCAAGGGACTAGCGGGAGTCGGAGATACGCAGTATTTT.

CDR3 in DNA: TGTGCCAGCAGCTTCGGCCAGGGGAAAGATACGCAGTATTTT. It is translated as CASSFGQGKDTQYF. The chain has TRBV7-9 and TRBJ2-3; a possible D gene is TRBD1 (6 bases). Germline V gene sequence: CDR1 SEHNR, CDR2 FQNEAQ (reference sequence). V shed 3 bases and J shed 5 bases, with 12 bases lying between them. The CDR3 covers 14 residues.

The chain is built from TRBV5-7 and TRBJ2-3, with 9 bases fitting TRBD2. TRBV5-7 falls under the ORF class, with uncertain function. The length of the CDR3 is 15 residues. V shed 4 bases, J shed 3 bases, and the junction held 6 bases outside the gene matches. CDR3 protein: CASSPRGGRTDTQYF. For the CDR3, the DNA is TGTGCCAGCAGCCCGCGGGGGGGCCGGACAGATACGCAGTATTTT.